This entry features one T cell receptor beta chain sequence. Its antigen remains unidentified. The data stem from a study of T-cell reconstitution after alpha-beta-depleted transplantation in children. Findings of the study overall: There were some patients whose high TCRbeta diversity at day 60 came from surviving recipient T cells and thymic progenitors. Once a year had passed after transplant, T-cell counts and diversity came mostly from newly produced T cells. There were reportedly several hundred expanded graft clones from which alpha-beta T cells came about two months after transplant.

A library of TCRbeta sequences, prepared with unique molecular identifiers, was generated. TCRdb reprocessed the PCR reads with MiXCR, giving one entry per CDR3 protein. The data show 200,000 to 300,000 distinct CDR3 sequences, with about 23% seen just once and 2.6% held by the top ten. The TCR was taken from a girl aged 2-15 years with Fanconi anemia, due to receive a stem cell transplant. The specimen was PBMCs, collected before TCRalphabeta/CD19-depleted stem cell transplant.

This CDR3 is CASSQSVQGKYEQYF. CDR3 bases: TGCGCCAGCAGTCAATCGGTACAGGGGAAGTACGAGCAGTACTTC. V gene TRBV23-1 combines with J gene TRBJ2-7, with TRBD1 matching over 7 bases. TRBV23-1 is an open reading frame whose function is uncertain. V trimming: 0 bases; J trimming: 4 bases; junction bases outside the gene matches: 6. There are 15 residues in the CDR3.